What follows are 26 T cell receptor beta chains derived from one specimen sequenced in a study of human T cells and chemical hapten exposure. TCRdb itself ran the RACE reads through MiXCR, one entry per CDR3 protein. Of 100,000 to 150,000 distinct CDR3 sequences in the sample, about 8.2% were seen once. The time point: healthy volunteer bleed at 2 weeks. Sequencing started from total RNA isolated from unfractionated whole blood. The sample consisted of whole blood. These receptors all come from a male donor in good health. Some clones in this sample may be carry-over from other donors' samples.

This chain links TRBV6-6 with TRBJ1-5; the D gene is possibly TRBD1 (5 bases). This CDR3 is built from 15 residues. Trimming took off 2 bases at V and 3 bases at J, with 11 bases between the two ends. Germline lookup yields CDR1 MNHNY and CDR2 SVGAGI (reference sequence). Here the CDR3 reads CASSYHRSNNQPQHF. The CDR3 DNA reads as TGTGCCAGCAGTTACCACAGGTCCAACAATCAGCCCCAGCATTTT.

A few counts support this clonotype. The rearrangement links TRBV7-9 to TRBJ1-1; D uncertain. Trimming removed 3 bases from V and 1 base from J, with 3 bases in between. CDR1 and CDR2 from the germline V gene are SEHNR and FQNEAQ (reference sequence). The CDR3 covers 12 residues. The CDR3 reads CASSFANTEAFF. DNA of the CDR3: TGTGCCAGCAGCTTTGCGAACACTGAAGCTTTCTTT.

In regard to this clonotype: A single base separates this from a much larger clone, so it may be a read error. The V and J genes are TRBV7-9 and TRBJ1-2; 9 positions match TRBD1. The germline V gene has CDR1 SEHNR and CDR2 FQNEAQ (reference sequence). This CDR3 has 15 amino acids. The junction had 8 bases not matched to a gene; V was cut back by 5 bases and J by 4 bases. The CDR3 is CASSPLGTGLYGYTF. CDR3 DNA sequence: TGTGCCAGCAGCCCACTCGGGACAGGGCTCTATGGCTACACCTTC.

This clonotype appeared a few times. V usage is TRBV6-1 and J usage is TRBJ2-2; 9 nucleotides align to TRBD2. CDR1 and CDR2 (germline): MNHNS, SASEGT. The CDR3 is 15 amino acids. J was trimmed by 6 bases and V by 1 base; bases with no gene match: 3. CDR3 residues: CASSEDSGRAGELFF. CDR3 bases: TGTGCCAGCAGTGAAGATAGCGGGAGAGCCGGGGAGCTGTTTTTT.

In its sample, this clonotype was seen many times. The chain joins TRBV6-2 or TRBV6-3 to TRBJ1-5; the D is unclear. CDR1 and CDR2 (germline): MNHEY, SVGEGT. The CDR3 loop spans 15 amino acids. Trimming took off 0 bases at V and 5 bases at J, with 11 bases between the two ends. CDR3 in amino acids: CASSYSSGIHQPQHF. The DNA of the CDR3 is TGTGCCAGCAGTTACTCGAGCGGGATCCATCAGCCCCAGCATTTT.

This clonotype was counted between two and nine times. This chain connects TRBV12-3 or TRBV12-4 to TRBJ2-1, with TRBD1 identical over 9 bases. The CDR3 covers 19 residues. V shed 5 bases and J 5 bases; nucleotides not matched to a gene: 19. The CDR3 DNA follows: TGTGCCAGCAGTCGAACCGGGACAGGGAATGAAGGGGAGAACAATGAGCAGTTCTTC. It is translated as CASSRTGTGNEGENNEQFF.

This clonotype came up a few times. The chain joins TRBV12-3 or TRBV12-4 to TRBJ1-3; D is unresolved. V was pared by 8 bases and J by 9 bases, with 14 bases between. The CDR3 is made up of 12 amino acids. The CDR3 reads CASGGEGSTIYF. CDR3 coding DNA: TGTGCCAGCGGTGGGGAAGGCAGCACCATATATTTT.

This clonotype was observed a few times. The CDR3: CASSLTRGTSYEQYF. In nucleotides, the CDR3 is TGTGCCAGCAGCTTAACGCGGGGTACCTCCTACGAGCAGTACTTC. The chain joins TRBV7-2 to TRBJ2-7; TRBD2 is a possible D gene (6 bases). Germline lookup yields CDR1 SGHTA and CDR2 FQGNSA. CDR3 length equals 15 residues. The V gene lost 2 bases and the J gene lost 0 bases, with 11 bases spanning the gap.

This clonotype was observed many times. This chain uses TRBV6-5 with TRBJ1-2; no clear D gene. This CDR3 has 15 residues. The V end was cut by 6 bases, the J end by 6 bases, with 20 bases between. Germline V gene sequence: CDR1 MNHEY, CDR2 SVGAGI. CDR3 in amino acids: CASSSDGRVRDGYTF. The CDR3 DNA is TGTGCCAGCAGCTCCGACGGGCGAGTAAGGGATGGCTACACCTTC.

The chain joins TRBV9 to TRBJ2-7; 12 bases are shared with TRBD1. The CDR3 length is 16 residues. The trim removed 0 bases at V and 4 bases at J, leaving 5 bases unmatched. CDR1 is SGDLS, CDR2 YYNGEE, per germline. The CDR3 loop reads CASSVGGQGAWYEQYF. CDR3 DNA sequence: TGTGCCAGCAGCGTAGGGGGACAGGGGGCCTGGTACGAGCAGTACTTC.

This clonotype was seen repeatedly, ten times or more. The rearrangement uses TRBV2 and TRBJ1-5; D perhaps matches TRBD1 (6 bases). The germline V and J ends were trimmed by 8 bases and 3 bases, with 14 bases remaining between them. Germline V gene lookup returns CDR1 SNHLY and CDR2 FYNNEI. This CDR3 is built from 14 residues. CDR3 coding DNA: TGTGCCAGCGACAGAACAGGGAACAATCAGCCCCAGCATTTT. Encoded protein: CASDRTGNNQPQHF.

The chain links TRBV6-1 to TRBJ1-6; D gene uncertain. The length of the CDR3 is 13 residues. From germline, CDR1 is MNHNS and CDR2 SASEGT. Trimming removed 2 bases at V and 8 bases at J, with 7 bases between. CDR3 coding DNA: TGTGCCAGCAGTGAACGAGGAGATTCACCCCTCCACTTT. This gives the protein CASSERGDSPLHF.

This clonotype was seen a handful of times. The chain employs TRBV27 and TRBJ1-1; perhaps TRBD1 as D (6 bases). Germline CDR1 is MNHEY and CDR2 is SMNVEV (reference sequence). The V end was cut by 2 bases, the J end by 7 bases, with 11 bases between. The CDR3 has 13 amino acids. The CDR3 DNA reads TGTGCCAGCAGTTTAAATGGGGGCGGTGAAGCTTTCTTT. This encodes CASSLNGGGEAFF.

The chain has TRBV14 and TRBJ2-2; D is perhaps TRBD1 or TRBD2 (5 bases each). This CDR3 is built from 17 residues. V dropped 4 bases and J dropped 4 bases, with 19 bases sitting between them. Looked up from germline, CDR1 is SGHDN and CDR2 is FVKESK. CDR3 DNA: TGTGCCAGCAGCCTTGTAGTTGGGAGAGGGACCACCGGGGAGCTGTTTTTT. Its translation is CASSLVVGRGTTGELFF. Drawing the rest from reference TRBV14 and TRBJ2-2, the complete variable domain is EAGVTQFPSHSVIEKGQTVTLRCDPISGHDNLYWYRRVMGKEIKFLLHFVKESKQDESGMPNNRFLAERTGGTYSTLKVQPAELEDSGVYFCASSLVVGRGTTGELFFGEGSRLTVL.

This clonotype was counted many times. The chain couples TRBV11-2 to TRBJ2-1; 7 bases match TRBD2. J was trimmed by 8 bases and V by 1 base; bases with no gene match: 14. The CDR3 has 17 amino acids. Germline V gene data show CDR1 as SGHAT and CDR2 as FQNNGV. This CDR3 reads CASSLGLLGGRSDEQFF. For the CDR3, the DNA is TGTGCCAGCAGCTTAGGGCTCTTGGGCGGGAGAAGTGATGAGCAGTTCTTC.

This clonotype was counted ten times or more. The chain links TRBV7-2 to TRBJ2-6; TRBD1 might be the D (6 bases). The V gene lost 1 base and the J gene lost 4 bases, with 17 bases spanning the gap. Germline-derived CDR1 and CDR2 are SGHTA and FQGNSA. CDR3 size: 18 residues. The CDR3 region is CASSLGGQRGAGANVLTF. The CDR3 DNA follows: TGTGCCAGCAGCTTAGGAGGACAGAGAGGGGCCGGGGCCAACGTCCTGACTTTC. The entire variable domain, with the rest obtained from reference TRBV7-2 and TRBJ2-6, is as follows: GAGVSQSPSNKVTEKGKDVELRCDPISGHTALYWYRQSLGQGLEFLIYFQGNSAPDKSGLPSDRFSAERTGGSVSTLTIQRTQQEDSAVYLCASSLGGQRGAGANVLTFGAGSRLTVL.

This clonotype was recorded at least ten times. This chain links TRBV6-2 or TRBV6-3 with TRBJ2-3, with TRBD1 as a possible D gene (6 bases). Germline values: CDR1 MNHEY, CDR2 SVGEGT. V lost 5 bases to trimming and J lost 0 bases, with 9 bases between them. CDR3 length: 14 amino acids. CDR3 bases: TGTGCCAGCAGTCGGACAGAGAGCACAGATACGCAGTATTTT. It translates to CASSRTESTDTQYF.

The V call is TRBV5-1, the J call TRBJ2-7; 9 bases map to TRBD1. The CDR3 has 15 amino acids. Germline-derived CDR1 and CDR2 are SGHRS and YFSETQ. Trimming cost V 4 bases and J 4 bases; bases outside gene matches: 9. The CDR3 spells CASSAGTGMTYEQYF. DNA for the CDR3: TGCGCCAGCAGCGCCGGGACAGGGATGACTTACGAGCAGTACTTC.

The J gene is TRBJ1-2, the V gene TRBV19; 8 nucleotides match TRBD1. CDR1 is LNHDA and CDR2 is SQIVND in the germline V gene (reference sequence). The CDR3 has 14 amino acids. Trimming took 7 bases from V and 2 from J; bases not matched to a gene: 6. CDR3 protein: CASNPGQDNYGYTF. Here the CDR3 DNA reads TGTGCCAGTAACCCGGGACAGGACAACTATGGCTACACCTTC. The full variable domain, with the rest looked up from reference TRBV19 and TRBJ1-2, is DGGITQSPKYLFRKEGQNVTLSCEQNLNHDAMYWYRQDPGQGLRLIYYSQIVNDFQKGDIAEGYSVSREKKESFPLTVTSAQKNPTAFYLCASNPGQDNYGYTFGSGTRLTVV.

This clonotype was counted only a few times. CDR3 bases: TGCGCCAGCAGCCCCCTGCCGACAGTGAACACTGAAGCTTTCTTT. It is translated as CASSPLPTVNTEAFF. This chain links TRBV5-1 with TRBJ1-1; maybe TRBD1 (5 bases). The V end lost 4 bases, the J end lost 0 bases, and 13 bases lay between the germline ends. Germline V gene sequence: CDR1 SGHRS, CDR2 YFSETQ. The CDR3 consists of 15 residues.

V usage is TRBV6-6 and J usage is TRBJ2-7; D is undetermined. Germline lookup yields CDR1 MNHNY and CDR2 SVGAGI (reference sequence). V dropped 4 bases and J dropped 3 bases, with 16 bases sitting between them. The CDR3 has 15 amino acids. The CDR3 spells CASSFPQTEDYEQYF. CDR3 nucleotide sequence: TGTGCCAGCAGTTTCCCCCAAACCGAGGACTACGAGCAGTACTTC.

A few counts support this clonotype. This sequence joins TRBV19 and TRBJ2-1; 12 positions agree with TRBD2. The germline gives CDR1 LNHDA, CDR2 SQIVND (reference sequence). This CDR3 spans 14 amino acids. After removal of 4 bases from V and 12 bases from J, the junction contained 7 bases not matched to a gene. The CDR3 sequence: CASSTRLAGVAQFF. The CDR3 nucleotides are TGTGCCAGTAGTACAAGACTAGCGGGAGTGGCGCAGTTCTTC. Full variable domain (missing parts from reference TRBV19 and TRBJ2-1): DGGITQSPKYLFRKEGQNVTLSCEQNLNHDAMYWYRQDPGQGLRLIYYSQIVNDFQKGDIAEGYSVSREKKESFPLTVTSAQKNPTAFYLCASSTRLAGVAQFFGPGTRLTVL.

J is TRBJ2-1 and V is TRBV7-6; 9 bases match TRBD2. The CDR3 totals 17 residues. CDR1 and CDR2 from the germline V gene are SGHVS and FNYEAQ. V was clipped by 0 bases and J by 3 bases; unmatched bases: 6. CDR3 loop: CASSLATPSGVYNEQFF. As DNA, the CDR3 is TGTGCCAGCAGCTTAGCTACTCCTAGCGGGGTCTACAATGAGCAGTTCTTC.

This clonotype was seen only a few times. This chain uses TRBV19 with TRBJ2-2; D is possibly TRBD1 or TRBD2 (5 bases each). V shed 6 bases and J shed 3 bases, with 20 bases lying between them. The CDR3 consists of 17 residues. Germline V lookup: CDR1 LNHDA, CDR2 SQIVND (reference sequence). CDR3 bases: TGTGCCAGTAGACTCGAGACCGGGACCGACTACACCGGGGAGCTGTTTTTT. This encodes CASRLETGTDYTGELFF.

V and J are TRBV5-1 and TRBJ2-7; D gene uncertain. The germline gives CDR1 SGHRS, CDR2 YFSETQ. The ends were cut back, 4 bases at V and 3 bases at J, with 5 bases in the middle. CDR3 length equals 11 residues. This CDR3 is CASSGDYEQYF. Written as DNA, the CDR3 is TGCGCCAGCAGCGGAGACTACGAGCAGTACTTC.

This clonotype came up a few times. V usage is TRBV25-1 and J usage is TRBJ2-7; the match to TRBD1 covers 7 bases. V gave up 4 bases and J gave up 2 bases; unmatched junction bases: 5. Germline V gene lookup returns CDR1 MGHDK and CDR2 SYGVNS. The CDR3 covers 14 residues. The chain's CDR3 is CASSGQGTPYEQYF. In DNA form, the CDR3 reads TGTGCCAGCAGTGGACAGGGTACTCCCTACGAGCAGTACTTC.